This T cell receptor (beta chain) was sequenced during a study of T cell responses to AZD1222 COVID-19 vaccine. With respect to this clone: As yet, its antigen is unknown.

Overall study findings and caveats: With dominance at 160-218 and 743-854, vaccine-associated CD4 TCRs spanned spike. The donors showed a predominance of white British ancestry and of females, with possible underestimation of clonal diversity.

Germline values: CDR1 SNHLY, CDR2 FYNNEI. The V end was cut by 5 bases, the J end by 7 bases, with 11 bases between. This CDR3 has 13 residues. The data were produced by immunoSEQ multiplex PCR, yet TCRdb's version contains in-frame clones alone and is incomplete. The data contain 80,000 to 100,000 clones, more than 90% of them singletons. This TCR derives from an adult in good health. This sample comprised peripheral blood, obtained on day 0 of AZD1222 vaccination. The rearrangement joins TRBV2 to TRBJ2-2; a possible D gene is TRBD1 (6 bases). The CDR3 sequence is CASSPRGGGELFF. In DNA, the CDR3 is TGTGCCAGCAGTCCCCGAGGGGGCGGGGAGCTGTTTTTT.